This is a list of T cell receptor beta chains from one sample in a study of early T cells in non-severe SARS-CoV-2 infection. TCRdb used MiXCR to reprocess the 5' RACE reads, holding one entry per CDR3 protein. The profile shows about 39,000 distinct CDR3 sequences, under 7.5% of them singletons. Sequenced input: whole blood. These receptors were taken from an adult who was a healthcare worker with PCR-confirmed SARS-CoV-2 infection or an uninfected control (not recorded which). The CDR3 runs from the conserved cysteine through the conserved F or W. Each record gives: V gene, J gene, D gene, clone size, CDR3 protein, CDR3 DNA. D genes are given only for firm matches. Clone size appears in some rows only: once, few, many, or a class for an expanded clone.

TRBV7-2	TRBJ1-1	-	few	CASSEHGVSGTEAFF	TGTGCCAGCAGCGAGCACGGGGTCTCCGGCACTGAAGCTTTCTTT
TRBV18	TRBJ2-2	-	-	CASSARQGTGELFF	TGTGCCAGCTCAGCGCGTCAGGGGACCGGGGAGCTGTTTTTT
TRBV20-1	TRBJ2-7	-	many	CSARDWRASSYEQYF	TGCAGTGCTAGAGATTGGCGGGCTAGCTCCTACGAGCAGTACTTC
TRBV27	TRBJ2-1	TRBD1	few	CASKPEGQFNEQFF	TGTGCCAGCAAACCCGAGGGACAGTTCAATGAGCAGTTCTTC
TRBV3-1	TRBJ2-7	-	-	CASSQGSGSYEQYF	TGTGCCAGCAGCCAGGGTAGTGGCTCCTACGAGCAGTACTTC
TRBV7-8	TRBJ2-1	TRBD2	-	CASSQSGTRSYEQFF	TGTGCCAGCAGCCAATCCGGGACTAGGTCGTATGAGCAGTTCTTC
TRBV7-2	TRBJ2-7	TRBD2	few	CASSLSSGVYEQYF	TGTGCCAGCAGCTTATCCAGCGGGGTCTACGAGCAGTACTTC
TRBV5-4	TRBJ2-1	TRBD1	-	CASSIEQGARNEQFF	TGTGCCAGCAGCATAGAACAGGGGGCGCGCAATGAGCAGTTCTTC
TRBV18	TRBJ1-4	-	many	CASSPPGRPNEKLFF	TGTGCCAGCTCACCACCAGGGCGACCCAATGAAAAACTGTTTTTT
TRBV7-8	TRBJ2-5	-	-	CASSLDRQETQYF	TGTGCCAGCAGCTTAGATAGACAAGAGACCCAGTACTTC
TRBV29-1	TRBJ2-3	-	many	CSVEDPRLPDTQYF	TGCAGCGTTGAAGATCCCCGCCTTCCAGATACGCAGTATTTT
TRBV20-1	TRBJ1-5	-	-	CSARDWKSPNQPQHF	TGCAGTGCTAGAGATTGGAAGAGTCCGAATCAGCCCCAGCATTTT
TRBV5-4	TRBJ2-4	-	many	CASSLGGLKNIQYF	TGTGCCAGCAGTCTCGGGGGACTGAAAAACATTCAGTACTTC
TRBV7-9	TRBJ2-3	-	-	CASSPGVSTDTQYF	TGTGCCAGCAGCCCGGGGGTTAGCACAGATACGCAGTATTTT
TRBV4-3	TRBJ2-2	-	few	CASSQEGGSYTGELFF	TGCGCCAGCAGCCAAGAGGGGGGATCGTACACCGGGGAGCTGTTTTTT
TRBV23-1	TRBJ2-1	TRBD2	-	CASSQKYRTSGGADEQFF	TGCGCCAGCAGTCAAAAGTATAGAACTAGCGGGGGGGCGGATGAGCAGTTCTTC
TRBV4-3	TRBJ1-2	-	many	CASSQDRQPWSGYTF	TGCGCCAGCAGCCAAGATCGACAGCCCTGGTCCGGCTACACCTTC
TRBV20-1	TRBJ1-5	TRBD1	-	CSARDSTSNQPQHF	TGCAGTGCAAGGGACAGTACAAGCAATCAGCCCCAGCATTTT
TRBV20-1	TRBJ2-5	TRBD1	few	CSALTGRSETQYF	TGCAGTGCTCTGACAGGGCGGAGTGAGACCCAGTACTTC
TRBV3-1	TRBJ2-7	-	many	CASSQLADYEQYF	TGTGCCAGCAGCCAACTGGCTGACTACGAGCAGTACTTC
TRBV18	TRBJ1-6	-	many	CASSPEIDSPLHF	TGTGCCAGCTCACCTGAAATCGATTCACCCCTCCACTTT
TRBV6-5	TRBJ2-7	TRBD2	-	CASSSPGGAYEQYF	TGTGCCAGCAGTTCACCCGGGGGGGCCTACGAGCAGTACTTC
TRBV7-6	TRBJ2-1	TRBD1	-	CASSPYWTGGYNEQFF	TGTGCCAGCAGCCCCTACTGGACAGGGGGCTACAATGAGCAGTTCTTC
TRBV5-1	TRBJ2-3	-	once	CASSNLSNMQYF	TGCGCCAGCAGCAACCTGAGTAATATGCAGTATTTT
TRBV30	TRBJ2-3	-	many	CAWSQGSWSTDTQYF	TGTGCCTGGAGTCAGGGGAGTTGGAGCACAGATACGCAGTATTTT
TRBV7-2	TRBJ1-2	TRBD1	many	CASSLGGQGVSYGYTF	TGTGCCAGCAGCTTAGGGGGACAGGGGGTGAGCTATGGCTACACCTTC
TRBV24-1	TRBJ2-2	-	-	CATSDFQNLGELFF	TGTGCCACCAGTGATTTCCAGAACCTGGGGGAGCTGTTTTTT
TRBV25-1	TRBJ2-5	-	few	CASSEFGSYQETQYF	TGTGCCAGCAGTGAATTCGGCAGCTACCAAGAGACCCAGTACTTC
TRBV6-2/TRBV6-3	TRBJ2-1	TRBD1	many	CATRDRGLYNEQFF	TGTGCCACCCGAGACAGGGGGCTCTACAATGAGCAGTTCTTC
TRBV5-5	TRBJ1-2	-	many	CASSFGLYGYTF	TGTGCCAGCAGCTTCGGACTCTATGGCTACACCTTC
TRBV5-1	TRBJ2-2	TRBD2	few	CASSSTLSAGSTGELFF	TGCGCCAGCAGCTCCACACTATCAGCGGGATCTACCGGGGAGCTGTTTTTT
TRBV12-3/TRBV12-4	TRBJ1-1	TRBD1	many	CASRTTGTNTEAFF	TGTGCCAGCAGAACGACAGGGACGAACACTGAAGCTTTCTTT
TRBV7-2	TRBJ2-3	-	many	CASSLITYTQYF	TGTGCCAGCAGCCTAATCACATATACGCAGTATTTT
TRBV20-1	TRBJ1-5	-	many	CSATRRMGQQPQHF	TGCAGTGCTACCCGAAGAATGGGTCAGCAGCCCCAGCATTTT
TRBV6-2/TRBV6-3	TRBJ1-2	TRBD1	many	CASSLTGGRGYTF	TGTGCCAGCAGCCTCACAGGGGGTCGCGGCTACACCTTC
TRBV5-5	TRBJ1-1	-	-	CASSSRLERQYRAFF	TGTGCCAGCAGCTCCCGGTTAGAGAGGCAGTACCGAGCTTTCTTT
TRBV7-9	TRBJ1-1	TRBD1	many	CASSLRQGDTEAFF	TGTGCCAGCAGCTTGAGGCAGGGGGACACTGAAGCTTTCTTT
TRBV4-3	TRBJ2-3	TRBD2	-	CASSQARTSGGTDTQYF	TGCGCCAGCAGCCAAGCTAGGACTAGCGGGGGAACAGATACGCAGTATTTT
TRBV4-3	TRBJ2-2	TRBD1	few	CASSLGGWDGELFF	TGCGCCAGCAGCCTAGGGGGCTGGGACGGGGAGCTGTTTTTT
TRBV7-2	TRBJ2-7	TRBD1	few	CASSPQTTGSYEQYF	TGTGCCAGCAGCCCCCAAACGACAGGGTCCTACGAGCAGTACTTC
TRBV29-1	TRBJ1-2	-	many	CSVEEISHGYTF	TGCAGCGTTGAAGAGATTTCCCATGGCTACACCTTC
TRBV7-9	TRBJ2-1	TRBD2	many	CASSLGTSGGSYNEQFF	TGTGCCAGCAGCCTCGGGACTAGCGGGGGGTCCTACAATGAGCAGTTCTTC
TRBV10-3	TRBJ2-3	TRBD1	many	CAISDSTTGGEDTQYF	TGTGCCATCAGTGACTCCACGACAGGGGGCGAGGATACGCAGTATTTT
TRBV2	TRBJ2-3	-	few	CARGQGSTDTQYF	TGTGCCAGAGGGCAGGGGAGCACAGATACGCAGTATTTT
TRBV11-2	TRBJ2-2	-	many	CASRKPGTDTGELFF	TGTGCCAGCAGGAAACCCGGGACGGACACCGGGGAGCTGTTTTTT
TRBV11-3	TRBJ2-1	TRBD2	many	CASSSTSGHNEQFF	TGTGCCAGCAGCTCGACTAGCGGGCACAATGAGCAGTTCTTC
TRBV7-8	TRBJ2-2	TRBD2	-	CASSGRGTVTGELFF	TGTGCCAGCAGCGGGAGGGGAACGGTTACCGGGGAGCTGTTTTTT
TRBV29-1	TRBJ1-2	-	once	CSVEGDHYGYTF	TGCAGCGTCGAAGGAGACCACTATGGCTACACCTTC
TRBV29-1	TRBJ2-2	-	few	CSVVTPGLLAGELFF	TGCAGCGTTGTTACCCCGGGTCTCCTAGCCGGGGAGCTGTTTTTT
TRBV28	TRBJ2-5	-	medium-sized	CASSTPTRGETQYF	TGTGCCAGCAGCACACCTACCAGGGGCGAGACCCAGTACTTC
TRBV30	TRBJ1-6	TRBD1	-	CAWRGQGVYSPLHF	TGTGCCTGGAGGGGACAGGGGGTGTATTCACCCCTCCACTTT
TRBV7-6	TRBJ2-5	TRBD1	-	CASSLGGGGETQYF	TGTGCCAGCAGCTTAGGAGGGGGCGGAGAGACCCAGTACTTC
TRBV28	TRBJ2-7	-	-	CASSLPDYAHEQYF	TGTGCCAGCAGCCTGCCGGACTACGCACACGAGCAGTACTTC
TRBV20-1	TRBJ2-5	-	-	CSAQGGDQETQYF	TGCAGTGCCCAGGGGGGGGACCAAGAGACCCAGTACTTC
TRBV7-6	TRBJ2-4	-	few	CASSPPTVLPAKNIQYF	TGTGCCAGCAGCCCCCCGACGGTGTTGCCAGCCAAAAACATTCAGTACTTC
TRBV5-1	TRBJ1-1	-	few	CASTAAGSLTEAFF	TGCGCCAGCACCGCCGCAGGTTCTTTGACTGAAGCTTTCTTT
TRBV6-1	TRBJ1-4	-	-	CVSSARLAGAEKLFF	TGTGTCAGCAGTGCAAGGTTAGCTGGGGCTGAAAAACTGTTTTTT
TRBV30	TRBJ1-6	-	many	CAWSVGGHSPLHF	TGTGCCTGGAGTGTAGGTGGCCATTCACCCCTCCACTTT
TRBV7-9	TRBJ2-1	-	-	CASSSPIDINERFF	TGTGCCAGCAGCTCACCGATCGACATCAATGAGCGGTTCTTC